This T cell receptor (beta chain) was captured by sequencing in a study of T cell repertoires in cytomegalovirus infection. MiXCR was run by TCRdb on the reads, yielding one entry per CDR3 protein. The sample lists around 900,000 distinct CDR3 sequences, around 32% seen once, with about 14% in the top ten. Concerning this clonotype itself: Its antigen is not known.

V was cut by 3 bases and J by 7 bases, with 10 bases left in between. CDR1 and CDR2 from the germline V gene are SNHLY and FYNNEI. CDR3 length: 13 residues. The sequence was collected from a human donor in good health (CMV status not recorded). Some clones in this sample may be carry-over from other donors' samples. The source material was cultured CD8+ T cells from PBMCs, sampled from culture after CMV antigen stimulation. The rearrangement links TRBV2 to TRBJ2-1, with D uncertain. The DNA of the CDR3 is TGTGCCAGCAGTGACGTCCACGGGAATGAGCAGTTCTTC. Amino acid sequence: CASSDVHGNEQFF.